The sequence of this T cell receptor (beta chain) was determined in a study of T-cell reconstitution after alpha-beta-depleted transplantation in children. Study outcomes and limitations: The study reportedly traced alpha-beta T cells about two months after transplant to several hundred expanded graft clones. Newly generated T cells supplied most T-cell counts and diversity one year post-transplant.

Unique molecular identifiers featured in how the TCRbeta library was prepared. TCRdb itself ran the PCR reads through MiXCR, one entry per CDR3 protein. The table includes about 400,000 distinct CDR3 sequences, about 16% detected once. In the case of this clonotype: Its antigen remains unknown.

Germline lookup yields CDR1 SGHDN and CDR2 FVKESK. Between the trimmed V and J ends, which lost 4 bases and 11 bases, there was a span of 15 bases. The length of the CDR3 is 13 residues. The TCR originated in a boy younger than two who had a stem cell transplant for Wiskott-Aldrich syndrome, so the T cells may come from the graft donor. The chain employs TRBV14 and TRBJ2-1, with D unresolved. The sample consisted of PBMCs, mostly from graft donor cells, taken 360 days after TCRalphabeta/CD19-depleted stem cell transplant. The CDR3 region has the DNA TGTGCCAGCAGCCGTGGTTACGGGTTCCAGCAGTTCTTC. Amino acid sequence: CASSRGYGFQQFF.